This TCR beta chain is drawn from a study of blood T cell repertoires in COVID-19. For the study at large: COVID-19 samples, acute and convalescent, were from the United States, Italy and Spain. The analysed material was cDNA or gDNA that came from T cells, B-cell-depleted T cells, or PBMCs.

Original processing notes: The assay estimated nucleated cells by amplifying reference gene primers. Profiling relied on immunoSEQ multiplex PCR, and the TCRdb table lists in-frame clones only, not all of them. V and J calls and clone size are given by that table; D and trimming were obtained from the DNA. The repertoire holds a few hundred thousand clones, with around nine tenths as singletons. The sequence was collected from a man aged 35-49 years who had recovered from COVID-19. What was sequenced was peripheral blood.

CDR3 sequence reads: CASSLRWLAGGSYNEQFF. Written as DNA, the CDR3 is TGTGCCAGCAGCTTACGTTGGCTAGCGGGAGGCTCCTACAATGAGCAGTTCTTC. The V and J genes are TRBV11-2 and TRBJ2-1; 11 bases align to TRBD2. Germline lookup yields CDR1 SGHAT and CDR2 FQNNGV. This CDR3 comprises 18 residues. The V and J ends lost 2 bases and 0 bases, in that order; junction bases with no gene match: 6.